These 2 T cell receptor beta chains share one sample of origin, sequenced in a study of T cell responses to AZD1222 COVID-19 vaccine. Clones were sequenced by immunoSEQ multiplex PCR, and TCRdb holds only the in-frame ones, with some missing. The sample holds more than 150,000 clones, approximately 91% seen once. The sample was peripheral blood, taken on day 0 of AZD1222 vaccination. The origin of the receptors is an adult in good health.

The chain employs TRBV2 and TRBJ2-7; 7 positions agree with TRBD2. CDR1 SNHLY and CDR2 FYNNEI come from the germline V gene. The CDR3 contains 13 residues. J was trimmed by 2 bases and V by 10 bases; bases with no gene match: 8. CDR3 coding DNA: TGTGCCATCCAGCGGGATACAGCCTACGAGCAGTACTTC. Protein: CAIQRDTAYEQYF.

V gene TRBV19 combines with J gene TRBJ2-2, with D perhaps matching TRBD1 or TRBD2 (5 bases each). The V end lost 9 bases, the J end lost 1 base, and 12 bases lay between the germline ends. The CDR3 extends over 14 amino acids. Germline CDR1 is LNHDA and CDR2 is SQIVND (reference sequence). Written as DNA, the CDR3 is TGTGCCAGCCCGGGGACCTGGAACACCGGGGAGCTGTTTTTT. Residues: CASPGTWNTGELFF.